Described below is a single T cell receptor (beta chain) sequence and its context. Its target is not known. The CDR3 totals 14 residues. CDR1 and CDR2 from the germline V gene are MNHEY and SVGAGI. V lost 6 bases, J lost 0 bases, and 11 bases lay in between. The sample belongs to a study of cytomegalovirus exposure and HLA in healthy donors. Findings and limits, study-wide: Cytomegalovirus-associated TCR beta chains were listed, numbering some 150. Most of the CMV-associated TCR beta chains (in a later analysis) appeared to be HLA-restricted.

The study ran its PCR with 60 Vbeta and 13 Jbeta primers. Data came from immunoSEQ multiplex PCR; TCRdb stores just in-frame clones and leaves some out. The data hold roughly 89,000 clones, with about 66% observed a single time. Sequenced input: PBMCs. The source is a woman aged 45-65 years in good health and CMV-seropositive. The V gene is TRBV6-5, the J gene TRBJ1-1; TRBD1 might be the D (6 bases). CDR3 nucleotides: TGTGCCAGCAGCATGGGGGCAATGAACACTGAAGCTTTCTTT. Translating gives CASSMGAMNTEAFF.